This TCR beta chain was identified during a study of blood T cell repertoires in COVID-19 (dated by TCRdb to the early 2020s). With respect to the entire study: Collaborator samples came from the United States, Italy and Spain and covered acute and convalescent phases of COVID-19. The material from the prospective study consisted of cDNA or gDNA derived from T cells, B-cell-depleted T cells, or PBMCs. Samples were obtained from the ongoing ImmuneRACE study (first 160 participants) and from about 1,300 subjects provided by 6 global collaborators. A freely available public database, intended as a resource for researchers studying the immune response to SARS-CoV-2, is where the repertoires were released. Where available, HLA class I and class II types were taken from metadata supplied by the sample provider and were not determined by assay-based typing. Deeply sampled blood TCRbeta repertoires from subjects exposed to, actively infected with, or recovered from COVID-19 were included in the dataset. The sample metadata nearly always contained a de-identified subject ID, COVID-19 status, age in years and sex. Study-wide findings and limitations: The amount of clinical and demographic metadata varied by source and participant and was provided uncurated.

One collaborating source in Seattle enrolled patients during active infection and followed them longitudinally through the course of disease. Whole blood was collected in K2EDTA tubes by collaborating institutions according to the institutions' own protocols. Collaborator samples were shipped for TCRbeta analysis as frozen whole blood, isolated PBMCs, or DNA extracted from either sample type. In regard to this clone: The specificity of this receptor is unknown. There are no base qualities to consult, and no much larger clone falls within one base.

The immunoSEQ Assay, a bias-controlled multiplex PCR, was used to amplify TCRbeta CDR3 regions from genomic DNA. Per the authors' processing: The number of nucleated cells in each sample was estimated by amplification of reference gene primers within the assay. To quantify the absolute abundance of each unique TCRbeta CDR3 rearrangement, sequence reads were collapsed and filtered. For each sample, productive Simpson clonality was calculated as the square root of Simpson's diversity index over productive rearrangements. Entries here come from immuneACCESS through TCRdb and include only in-frame sequences with V and J called. Some clones fail to appear in such tables; in the studies checked, an unresolved V gene covers under half of the shortfall, and the cause of the remainder is unknown. D and trimming were read from the DNA, whereas the V and J calls and clone size are those reported in that table. The sample table shows about 68,000 clones, and roughly 87% are seen once. The ten most abundant clones make up more than 3% of the sample.

The specimen sequenced was peripheral blood. The source is a woman aged 45-60 years with COVID-19, enrolled during active disease.

The CDR3 corresponds to CASSPSGRGTYEQYF. The DNA reads TGTGCCAGCAGCCCTAGCGGGAGAGGAACCTACGAGCAGTACTTC. The sequence joins TRBV4-2 to TRBJ2-7; 10 bases in the junction line up with TRBD2. CDR1 and CDR2 (LGHNA, YNFKEQ) derive from the germline V gene. Germline trimming: 4 bases from V, 2 bases from J; junction bases outside gene matches: 5. Reading from cysteine to phenylalanine, the CDR3 counts 15 amino acids. The sequence is cut down to CDR3 DNA, 45 bases in frame from base 1.